Listed below are T cell receptor beta chains from one sample, sequenced in a study of blood T cell repertoires in COVID-19. Only in-frame clones appear in the TCRdb table, and some are missing; sequencing was by immunoSEQ multiplex PCR. Seen here are some 200,000 clones, about 90% observed once, and the top ten hold around 1.2%. Specimen: peripheral blood. All receptors come from a man aged 30 to 45 with acute or convalescent COVID-19. Both conserved end residues are part of each CDR3. The D gene is left open where the match is weak. Clone size, where shown, is once, few, many, or a class for clones that have expanded.

.	.	TRBV12-3/TRBV12-4	TRBJ1-5	12	CASSLTSGPQHF	TGTGCCAGCAGTTTAACGTCCGGGCCCCAGCATTTT
.	.	TRBV28	TRBJ2-1	13	CASRETVTSEQFF	TGTGCCAGCAGAGAAACTGTGACAAGTGAGCAGTTCTTC
.	.	TRBV19	TRBJ1-1	12	CAIQAPNTEAFF	TGTGCCATTCAGGCCCCGAACACTGAAGCTTTCTTT
TRBD1	.	TRBV6-5	TRBJ2-7	15	CASSYPNGQGYEQYF	TGTGCCAGCAGTTACCCGAATGGACAGGGGTACGAGCAGTACTTC
TRBD1	few	TRBV28	TRBJ1-2	15	CASSLGRQGANGYTF	TGTGCCAGCAGTTTAGGCCGGCAGGGGGCTAATGGCTACACCTTC
.	.	TRBV24-1	TRBJ1-2	16	CATSDFSDDRTHGYTF	TGTGCCACCAGTGATTTTTCGGACGACAGGACGCATGGCTACACCTTC
.	.	TRBV28	TRBJ2-7	16	CASGSGGARLNYEQYF	TGTGCCAGCGGATCTGGCGGGGCTCGTTTAAACTACGAGCAGTACTTC
.	.	TRBV6-1	TRBJ2-7	12	CASSETDYEQYF	TGTGCCAGCAGTGAGACAGACTACGAGCAGTACTTC
TRBD1	once	TRBV28	TRBJ1-6	12	CASTGGGSPLHF	TGTGCCAGCACAGGGGGAGGTTCACCCCTCCACTTT
TRBD2	.	TRBV5-8	TRBJ2-5	17	CASSLEAWRGGAETQYF	TGTGCCAGCAGCTTGGAGGCGTGGCGGGGGGGGGCAGAGACCCAGTACTTC
.	many	TRBV7-2	TRBJ2-1	14	CASSYALRGNEQFF	TGTGCCAGCAGCTACGCTCTGAGAGGCAATGAGCAGTTCTTC
TRBD2	.	TRBV30	TRBJ2-5	14	CAWRLAGAQETQYF	TGTGCCTGGAGACTAGCGGGAGCGCAAGAGACCCAGTACTTC
.	.	TRBV3-1/TRBV3-2	TRBJ2-2	13	CASSQVSPGELFF	TGTGCCAGCAGCCAAGTGAGCCCCGGGGAGCTGTTTTTT
TRBD1	few	TRBV11-3	TRBJ2-7	15	CASSPWGQGDYEQYF	TGTGCCAGCAGCCCTTGGGGACAGGGCGACTACGAGCAGTACTTC
.	.	TRBV3-1/TRBV3-2	TRBJ1-6	15	CASSQGQVHNSPLHF	TGTGCCAGCAGCCAAGGCCAGGTCCATAATTCACCCCTCCACTTT
TRBD2	.	TRBV6-1	TRBJ2-1	17	CASSEYLGTSVYNEQFF	TGTGCCAGCAGTGAATACTTAGGGACTAGCGTTTACAATGAGCAGTTCTTC
.	.	TRBV27	TRBJ1-1	15	CASSSLGGGYTEAFF	TGTGCCAGCAGTTCCCTCGGGGGGGGTTACACTGAAGCTTTCTTT
.	.	TRBV7-3	TRBJ2-2	15	CASTPGLLHTGELFF	TGTGCCAGCACACCGGGACTTCTACACACCGGGGAGCTGTTTTTT
.	.	TRBV5-1	TRBJ2-7	12	CASSPPGNEQYF	TGCGCCAGCAGCCCGCCGGGGAACGAGCAGTACTTC
.	.	TRBV27	TRBJ2-1	16	CASSPRLGLSYNEQFF	TGTGCCAGCAGCCCTAGGCTTGGTCTCTCCTACAATGAGCAGTTCTTC
TRBD1	.	TRBV7-3	TRBJ1-1	16	CASSPSGTGGTVEAFF	TGTGCCAGCAGCCCCTCCGGGACAGGGGGGACCGTAGAAGCTTTCTTT
TRBD1	.	TRBV5-6	TRBJ2-5	16	CASSSYRGSGGLTQYF	TGTGCCAGCAGCTCCTACCGGGGATCAGGGGGCTTGACCCAGTACTTC
TRBD1	.	TRBV6-5	TRBJ1-5	14	CASSPDRSNQPQHF	TGTGCCAGCAGTCCGGACAGGTCGAATCAGCCCCAGCATTTT
TRBD2	.	TRBV7-3	TRBJ2-1	14	CASSLLGGYNEQFF	TGTGCCAGCAGCTTATTGGGGGGGTACAATGAGCAGTTCTTC
TRBD2	.	TRBV28	TRBJ2-1	20	CASSFVGSSEGLARGDEQFF	TGTGCCAGCAGTTTCGTCGGGTCAAGTGAAGGACTAGCGAGAGGAGATGAGCAGTTCTTC
.	.	TRBV10-3	TRBJ2-3	18	CAINVDVSRLTYTDTQYF	TGTGCCATCAATGTGGATGTATCGAGGTTAACATACACAGATACGCAGTATTTT
TRBD2	once	TRBV19	TRBJ2-1	13	CASSTGLAREQFF	TGTGCCAGTAGTACAGGACTAGCTCGGGAGCAGTTCTTC
TRBD2	.	TRBV9	TRBJ2-7	14	CASSRLAELYEQYF	TGTGCCAGCAGCCGACTAGCAGAACTCTACGAGCAGTACTTC
.	.	TRBV9	TRBJ2-2	13	CASSATGTGELFF	TGTGCCAGCAGCGCCACAGGCACCGGGGAGCTGTTTTTT
TRBD1	.	TRBV7-8	TRBJ1-5	20	CASSFALFRQGAVDNQPQHF	TGTGCCAGCAGCTTCGCCCTCTTTCGGCAGGGGGCGGTTGACAATCAGCCCCAGCATTTT
TRBD1	.	TRBV5-4	TRBJ2-7	15	CASSLYNRGHYEQYF	TGTGCCAGCAGCCTATATAACAGGGGGCACTACGAGCAGTACTTC
.	.	TRBV4-2	TRBJ1-1	14	CASSGAKGSTEAFF	TGTGCCAGCAGCGGGGCCAAGGGCAGCACTGAAGCTTTCTTT
TRBD2	.	TRBV6-6	TRBJ2-7	14	CASSIRGDSYEQYF	TGTGCCAGCAGTATTCGGGGGGACTCCTACGAGCAGTACTTC
.	.	TRBV9	TRBJ1-5	15	CASSVSGGFDQPQHF	TGTGCCAGCAGCGTATCGGGGGGGTTCGATCAGCCCCAGCATTTT
TRBD2	.	TRBV5-1	TRBJ2-5	15	CASRRTLAGVETQYF	TGCGCCAGCAGGCGAACACTAGCGGGGGTGGAGACCCAGTACTTC
.	.	TRBV4-1	TRBJ2-7	15	CASSQVMPGKYEQYF	TGCGCCAGCAGCCAAGTTATGCCGGGGAAGTACGAGCAGTACTTC
TRBD1	.	TRBV18	TRBJ2-6	19	CASSPIAGQGTSGANVLTF	TGTGCCAGCTCACCGATCGCGGGACAGGGAACTTCTGGGGCCAACGTCCTGACTTTC
TRBD2	.	TRBV25-1	TRBJ2-7	18	CASSEYRGLAGPEYEQYF	TGTGCCAGCAGTGAATATAGGGGACTAGCGGGACCTGAGTACGAGCAGTACTTC
.	.	TRBV28	TRBJ2-7	13	CASSLSPIYEQYF	TGTGCCAGCAGTTTGAGTCCGATCTACGAGCAGTACTTC
.	.	TRBV7-5	TRBJ1-2	16	CARSPGGGGRGYGYTF	TGTGCCAGAAGCCCCGGTGGCGGGGGGCGAGGCTATGGCTACACCTTC
.	once	TRBV5-4	TRBJ2-3	14	CASSFGRSGDTQYF	TGTGCCAGCAGCTTTGGGAGGTCGGGAGATACGCAGTATTTT